Below, one T cell receptor beta chain is given with its context. Data came from immunoSEQ multiplex PCR; TCRdb stores just in-frame clones and leaves some out. Seen here are some 80,000 clones, 90% to 95% observed once, and the top ten hold around 5.1%. Trimming stripped 6 bases from V and 2 bases from J, with 18 bases between. This CDR3 is 15 amino acids long. Germline V gene lookup returns CDR1 SGHRS and CDR2 YFSETQ. The sample belongs to a study of OX40 agonist ivuxolimab in advanced cancers. This sequence joins TRBV5-1 and TRBJ2-7; D tentatively fits TRBD1 or TRBD2 (5 bases each). The source is an adult with an advanced solid tumor such as melanoma, head and neck, liver or kidney cancer. The sequencing here drew on CD4+ or CD8+ T cells sorted from blood, taken in a trial of the OX40 agonist ivuxolimab. The CDR3 region has the DNA TGCGCCAGCAACCGAGGGGTTGCCGCGGCCTACGAGCAGTACTTC. This encodes CASNRGVAAAYEQYF. The variable domain in full, with the rest retrieved from reference TRBV5-1 and TRBJ2-7, is KAGVTQTPRYLIKTRGQQVTLSCSPISGHRSVSWYQQTPGQGLQFLFEYFSETQRNKGNFPGRFSGRQFSNSRSEMNVSTLELGDSALYLCASNRGVAAAYEQYFGPGTRLTVT.